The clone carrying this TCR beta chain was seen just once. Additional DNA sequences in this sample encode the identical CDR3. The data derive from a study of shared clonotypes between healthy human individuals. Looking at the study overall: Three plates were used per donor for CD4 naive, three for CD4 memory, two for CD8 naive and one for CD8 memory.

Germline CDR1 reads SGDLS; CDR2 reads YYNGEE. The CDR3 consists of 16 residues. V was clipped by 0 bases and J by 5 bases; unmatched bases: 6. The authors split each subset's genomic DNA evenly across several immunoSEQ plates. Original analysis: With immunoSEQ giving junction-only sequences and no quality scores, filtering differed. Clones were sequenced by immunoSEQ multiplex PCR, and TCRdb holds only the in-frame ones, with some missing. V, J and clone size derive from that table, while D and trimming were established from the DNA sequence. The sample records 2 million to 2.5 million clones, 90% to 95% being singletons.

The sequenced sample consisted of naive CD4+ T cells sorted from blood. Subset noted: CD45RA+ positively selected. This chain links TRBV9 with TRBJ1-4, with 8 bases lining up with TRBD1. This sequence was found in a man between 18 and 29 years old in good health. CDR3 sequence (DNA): TGTGCCAGCAGCGTAGATATGAGACAGGGGAATGAAAAACTGTTTTTT. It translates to CASSVDMRQGNEKLFF.